This passage covers 8 T cell receptor beta chains from one sample sequenced in a study of control samples from healthy donors and cancer patients. The assay was immunoSEQ multiplex PCR, and TCRdb's table has in-frame clones only and misses some. The table shows about 12,000 clones, with around 94% occurring only once. The source material was PBMCs. The receptors originated from a man in his sixties or seventies with head and neck cancer.

This clone was counted once. The rearrangement links TRBV5-1 to TRBJ2-7; no clear D. With 1 base removed from V and 1 base from J, the gap between germline ends came to 9 bases. This CDR3 is 14 amino acids long. CDR1 is SGHRS, CDR2 YFSETQ, per germline. CDR3 loop: CASSLIEASYEQYF. For the CDR3, the DNA is TGCGCCAGCAGCTTGATAGAAGCTTCCTACGAGCAGTACTTC. The variable domain in full, with the rest retrieved from reference TRBV5-1 and TRBJ2-7, is KAGVTQTPRYLIKTRGQQVTLSCSPISGHRSVSWYQQTPGQGLQFLFEYFSETQRNKGNFPGRFSGRQFSNSRSEMNVSTLELGDSALYLCASSLIEASYEQYFGPGTRLTVT.

The rearrangement links TRBV5-5 to TRBJ2-3; 8 positions match TRBD2. V lost 5 bases and J lost 3; bases outside the gene matches: 8. The CDR3 consists of 15 residues. The V gene's germline CDR1 is SGHKS and CDR2 YYEKEE (reference sequence). CDR3 DNA: TGTGCCAGCAGTCGGAGCGGGAGTAGGACAGATACGCAGTATTTT. This gives the protein CASSRSGSRTDTQYF.

The chain carries TRBV7-9 and TRBJ1-1; 9 nucleotides agree with TRBD1. CDR3 size: 15 residues. V lost 6 bases, J lost 5 bases, and 10 bases stayed unmatched. Germline lookup yields CDR1 SEHNR and CDR2 FQNEAQ (reference sequence). This CDR3 reads CASRKPGQGWTEAFF. CDR3 DNA: TGTGCCAGCAGGAAGCCGGGACAGGGTTGGACTGAAGCTTTCTTT.

This clone was recorded once. This chain links TRBV11-2 with TRBJ2-3, with a tentative D call TRBD1 (6 bases). V shed 0 bases and J shed 1 base, with 8 bases lying between them. CDR1 is SGHAT, CDR2 FQNNGV, per germline. This CDR3 spans 15 amino acids. The CDR3 region has the DNA TGTGCCAGCAGCTTAGACAGGGGACGCACAGATACGCAGTATTTT. It is translated as CASSLDRGRTDTQYF. Combining the CDR3 with reference TRBV11-2 and TRBJ2-3 gives the whole variable domain EAGVAQSPRYKIIEKRQSVAFWCNPISGHATLYWYQQILGQGPKLLIQFQNNGVVDDSQLPKDRFSAERLKGVDSTLKIQPAKLEDSAVYLCASSLDRGRTDTQYFGPGTRLTVL.

This rearrangement joins TRBV3-1 (or the pseudogene TRBV3-2) to TRBJ2-3; 10 bases are a match to TRBD2. Germline V gene sequence: CDR1 LGHDT, CDR2 YNNKEL (reference sequence). The V gene end was trimmed by 1 base and the J gene end by 4 bases; junction bases not matched to a gene: 2. The CDR3 spans 15 residues. The CDR3 region has the DNA TGTGCCAGCAGCCAAGTGAGCGGGGGGGCAGATACGCAGTATTTT. As protein: CASSQVSGGADTQYF.

The gene calls are TRBV11-2 and TRBJ2-3, with TRBD1 matching over 11 bases. CDR3 length: 16 residues. CDR1 is SGHAT, CDR2 FQNNGV, per germline. J was trimmed by 7 bases and V by 3 bases; bases with no gene match: 9. DNA for the CDR3: TGTGCCAGCAGCTTCCCCGGGACAGGGGGTACGAATACGCAGTATTTT. Translation gives CASSFPGTGGTNTQYF.

The chain employs TRBV6-5 and TRBJ1-2; 8 bases are a match to TRBD1. J gave up 8 bases and V 6 bases, and 14 bases lay outside the gene matches. Germline-derived CDR1 and CDR2 are MNHEY and SVGAGI. The CDR3 totals 15 residues. The CDR3 bases are TGTGCCAGCAGAACAGGGGGTACCGGGCCTATAGGCTACACCTTC. Protein sequence: CASRTGGTGPIGYTF.

This clone occurred a few times. This sequence joins TRBV28 and TRBJ1-2; D call uncertain. The CDR3 consists of 14 residues. Germline V gene lookup returns CDR1 MDHEN and CDR2 SYDVKM. Trimming took 5 bases from V and 1 from J, leaving 11 bases between them. CDR3 coding DNA: TGTGCCAGCAGTCCCGTTCCCGGTAACTATGGCTACACCTTC. This gives the protein CASSPVPGNYGYTF.